The sequence of this T cell receptor beta chain was determined in a study of cytomegalovirus exposure and HLA in healthy donors. The study, taken as a whole, reports: Presence/absence results assume similar sequencing depth per donor, which may not hold. Apart from CMV serostatus, no immune exposure information was available. There were some public TCRs occurring in many donors, but most TCR sequences were rare.

About this clone: Its antigen is unknown.

It was with 60 Vbeta and 13 Jbeta primers that the PCR ran. Measured with immunoSEQ multiplex PCR; TCRdb has only the in-frame clones, and not every one. The sample has around 160,000 clones; around 80% are singletons. The CDR3 runs 14 residues. Between the trimmed V and J ends, which lost 4 bases and 4 bases, there was a span of 10 bases. Germline CDR1 and CDR2: LNHNV and YYDKDF (reference sequence). The chain recombines TRBV15 with TRBJ2-2; D remains unclear. The clonotype originates from a male donor in good health and CMV-seropositive. The specimen was PBMCs. This CDR3 reads CATSNNAFTGELFF. The CDR3 DNA sequence: TGTGCCACCAGCAACAACGCCTTCACCGGGGAGCTGTTTTTT. The whole variable domain, remainder taken from reference TRBV15 and TRBJ2-2, is DAMVIQNPRYQVTQFGKPVTLSCSQTLNHNVMYWYQQKSSQAPKLLFHYYDKDFNNEADTPDNFQSRRPNTSFCFLDIRSPGLGDTAMYLCATSNNAFTGELFFGEGSRLTVL.